One and the same sample provided the 9 T cell receptor beta chains below, sequenced in a study of blood T cell repertoires in COVID-19. The repertoire was sequenced with immunoSEQ multiplex PCR; TCRdb's copy has only in-frame clones and lacks some. The sample contains about 440,000 clones, more than 85% of which appear only once. The specimen was peripheral blood. Receptors were obtained from a young woman with acute or convalescent COVID-19.

The chain employs TRBV18 and TRBJ2-1, with 7 bases identical to TRBD2. This CDR3 spans 13 amino acids. Germline assignment: CDR1 KGHSH and CDR2 LQKENI. J was trimmed by 8 bases and V by 5 bases; bases with no gene match: 6. The CDR3 sequence: CASSSRLADEQFF. The CDR3 region has the DNA TGTGCCAGCTCATCAAGACTAGCCGATGAGCAGTTCTTC.

The gene calls are TRBV6-5 and TRBJ2-7, with 10 bases aligning to TRBD2. With V trimmed by 7 bases and J by 3 bases, 9 bases remained unmatched. The CDR3 length is 15 residues. CDR1 is MNHEY and CDR2 is SVGAGI in the germline V gene. The CDR3 loop is CASKQAGGIIYEQYF. CDR3 coding DNA: TGTGCCAGCAAACAAGCGGGGGGGATTATCTACGAGCAGTACTTC.

The chain uses TRBV25-1 and TRBJ1-1; D gene ambiguous. The CDR3 covers 13 residues. Trimming cost V 6 bases and J 4 bases, with 12 bases left between them. Germline CDR1 reads MGHDK; CDR2 reads SYGVNS. The DNA for the CDR3 is TGTGCCAGCAGGGGCACAGTCCTCACTGAAGCTTTCTTT. Its translation is CASRGTVLTEAFF.

In nucleotides, the CDR3 is TGTGCCAGCAGCCCACAGGGGTTTAGCAATCAGCCCCAGCATTTT. Residues: CASSPQGFSNQPQHF. The genes are TRBV7-8 and TRBJ1-5; TRBD1 matches 7 bases. The CDR3 runs to 15 residues. From germline, CDR1 is SGHVS and CDR2 FQNEAQ. V lost 5 bases, J lost 0 bases, and 4 bases stayed unmatched.

The gene calls are TRBV9 and TRBJ1-2, with TRBD1 identical over 11 bases. The CDR3 runs 16 residues. The trim removed 3 bases at V and 1 base at J, leaving 5 bases unmatched. In germline, CDR1 is SGDLS, CDR2 YYNGEE. This chain's CDR3 is CASSESGTGGNYGYTF. CDR3 nucleotides: TGTGCCAGCAGCGAATCCGGGACAGGGGGTAACTATGGCTACACCTTC.

The gene calls are TRBV4-2 and TRBJ2-3, with D hard to call. The V gene's germline CDR1 is LGHNA and CDR2 YNFKEQ. V was trimmed by 1 base and J by 6 bases, leaving 5 bases between them. This CDR3 has 12 residues. The CDR3 spells CASSQVSDTQYF. In DNA form, the CDR3 reads TGTGCCAGCAGCCAAGTATCTGATACGCAGTATTTT.

The chain carries TRBV11-3 and TRBJ2-3; 9 nucleotides match TRBD2. CDR3 length equals 15 residues. Germline values: CDR1 SGHNT, CDR2 YENEEA. V lost 4 bases to trimming and J lost 9 bases; unmatched junction nucleotides: 11. The CDR3 DNA reads TGTGCCAGCAGCTCGACTAGCGGTGGCCTCGGGACGCAGTATTTT. Amino acids: CASSSTSGGLGTQYF.

The chain carries TRBV3-1 (or the pseudogene TRBV3-2) and TRBJ1-4, with TRBD1 identical over 8 bases. The CDR3 is made up of 16 amino acids. J gave up 7 bases and V 4 bases, and 11 bases lay outside the gene matches. Germline V gives CDR1 LGHDT, CDR2 YNNKEL (reference sequence). DNA for the CDR3: TGTGCCAGCAGCCCTGCTGGACAGGGAAGGGGTGAAAAACTGTTTTTT. Translating it yields CASSPAGQGRGEKLFF.

This sequence joins TRBV7-9 and TRBJ2-3; 13 bases map to TRBD2. Germline assignment: CDR1 SEHNR and CDR2 FQNEAQ (reference sequence). This CDR3 comprises 18 residues. Unmatched junction bases numbered 10, after V lost 2 bases and J lost 5 bases. DNA of the CDR3: TGTGCCAGCAGCTTAAGCGTTACTAGCGGGGGGGCAGGAGATACGCAGTATTTT. This sequence encodes CASSLSVTSGGAGDTQYF.